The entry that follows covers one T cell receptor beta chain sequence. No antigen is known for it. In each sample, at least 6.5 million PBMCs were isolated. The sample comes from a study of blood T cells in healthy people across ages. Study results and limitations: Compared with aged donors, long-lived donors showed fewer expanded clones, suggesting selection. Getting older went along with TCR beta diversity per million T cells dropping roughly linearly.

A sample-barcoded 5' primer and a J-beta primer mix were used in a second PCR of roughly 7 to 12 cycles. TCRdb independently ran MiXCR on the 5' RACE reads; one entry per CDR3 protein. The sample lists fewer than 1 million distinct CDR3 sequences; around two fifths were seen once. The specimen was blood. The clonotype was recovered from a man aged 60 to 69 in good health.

In DNA, the CDR3 is TGCGCCAGCAGCCCCCGGACTAGCGGGGGATACAATGAGCAGTTCTTC. Translated: CASSPRTSGGYNEQFF. The V and J genes are TRBV4-3 and TRBJ2-1; TRBD2 agrees at 13 bases. The CDR3 contains 16 residues. V gave up 4 bases and J gave up 4 bases; unmatched junction bases: 4. From germline, CDR1 is LGHNA and CDR2 YSLEER.